This T cell receptor beta chain originates from a study of blood T cell repertoires in COVID-19 (dated by TCRdb to 2019 to 2021). For context, the study as a whole: Samples covering the acute and convalescent phases of COVID-19 were provided by collaborators in the United States, Italy and Spain. The prospective study material was composed of cDNA or gDNA derived from T cells, B-cell-depleted T cells, or PBMCs. The dataset comprised deeply sampled blood TCRbeta repertoires from subjects exposed to, actively infected with, or recovered from COVID-19. The repertoires were released in a freely available public database meant as a resource for research on the immune response to SARS-CoV-2. The samples were drawn from two sources: the first 160 participants of the ongoing ImmuneRACE study, and fewer than 1,500 subjects contributed by 6 global collaborators. Sample metadata almost always included a de-identified subject ID, COVID-19 status, age in years and sex. HLA class I and class II types, where available, came from metadata supplied by the sample provider rather than from assay-based typing. What the authors observed across the whole study: The quantity of clinical and demographic metadata differed by source and by participant and was supplied without curation.

V loses 9 bases of germline sequence and J loses 5 bases, and the interval between the two ends is 17 bases. Measured from the cysteine to the phenylalanine, the CDR3 is 13 residues long. Just the 39-base CDR3 DNA is kept, in frame starting at base 1. CDR1 and CDR2, per the germline V gene (reference sequence), are LNHDA and SQIVND. One collaborating source in Seattle enrolled patients while the patients were actively infected and followed the patients over time throughout the course of disease. Each collaborating institution followed its own protocols to collect whole blood in K2EDTA tubes. For TCRbeta analysis, collaborator samples were shipped as frozen whole blood, as isolated PBMCs, or as DNA extracted from either sample type. Of note for this clone: Its specific antigen is unknown. No base quality values were provided; no much bigger clone lies one nucleotide off.

The immunoSEQ Assay, a bias-controlled multiplex PCR, was used to amplify TCRbeta CDR3 regions from genomic DNA. On the study's bioinformatics: Within the assay, amplification of reference gene primers was used to estimate how many nucleated cells each sample contained. To quantify the absolute abundance of each unique TCRbeta CDR3 rearrangement, sequence reads were collapsed and filtered. For each sample, productive Simpson clonality was calculated as the square root of Simpson's diversity index across productive rearrangements. In its TCRdb copy, this immuneACCESS table keeps in-frame sequences only and misses some clones. Where compared with another copy, unresolved V genes explain less than half of these, and the others have no known cause. V and J calls and clone size are as listed in that table; D and trimming were resolved from the DNA. The sample contains about 500,000 clones, roughly nine tenths of them found a single time. The ten biggest clones cover roughly 1% of the sample.

The sequenced sample consisted of peripheral blood. The V and J segments used are TRBV19 and TRBJ2-7; TRBD2 could be the D gene, as 6 bases match. The TCR comes from a man aged 18 to 29 with COVID-19, enrolled during active disease. The DNA sequence follows: TGTGCCAGCGCGGCGGGGTTGGCGAACGAGCAGTACTTC. It translates as CASAAGLANEQYF.